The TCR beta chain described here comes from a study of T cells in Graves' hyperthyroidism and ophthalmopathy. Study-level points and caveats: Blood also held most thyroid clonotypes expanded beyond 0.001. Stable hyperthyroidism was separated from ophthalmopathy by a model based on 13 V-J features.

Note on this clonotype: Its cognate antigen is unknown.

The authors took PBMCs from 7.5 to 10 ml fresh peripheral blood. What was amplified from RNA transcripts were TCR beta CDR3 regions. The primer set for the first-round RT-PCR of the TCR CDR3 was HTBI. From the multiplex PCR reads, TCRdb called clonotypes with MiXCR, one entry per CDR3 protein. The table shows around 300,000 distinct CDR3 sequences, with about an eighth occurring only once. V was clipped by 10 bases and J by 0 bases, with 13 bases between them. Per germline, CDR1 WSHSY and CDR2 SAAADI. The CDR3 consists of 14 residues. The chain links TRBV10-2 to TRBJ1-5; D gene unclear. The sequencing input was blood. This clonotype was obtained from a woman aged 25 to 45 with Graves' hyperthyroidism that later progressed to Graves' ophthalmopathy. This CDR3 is CATSPSNSNQPQHF. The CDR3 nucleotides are TGCGCCACCAGCCCGAGTAATAGCAATCAGCCCCAGCATTTT.